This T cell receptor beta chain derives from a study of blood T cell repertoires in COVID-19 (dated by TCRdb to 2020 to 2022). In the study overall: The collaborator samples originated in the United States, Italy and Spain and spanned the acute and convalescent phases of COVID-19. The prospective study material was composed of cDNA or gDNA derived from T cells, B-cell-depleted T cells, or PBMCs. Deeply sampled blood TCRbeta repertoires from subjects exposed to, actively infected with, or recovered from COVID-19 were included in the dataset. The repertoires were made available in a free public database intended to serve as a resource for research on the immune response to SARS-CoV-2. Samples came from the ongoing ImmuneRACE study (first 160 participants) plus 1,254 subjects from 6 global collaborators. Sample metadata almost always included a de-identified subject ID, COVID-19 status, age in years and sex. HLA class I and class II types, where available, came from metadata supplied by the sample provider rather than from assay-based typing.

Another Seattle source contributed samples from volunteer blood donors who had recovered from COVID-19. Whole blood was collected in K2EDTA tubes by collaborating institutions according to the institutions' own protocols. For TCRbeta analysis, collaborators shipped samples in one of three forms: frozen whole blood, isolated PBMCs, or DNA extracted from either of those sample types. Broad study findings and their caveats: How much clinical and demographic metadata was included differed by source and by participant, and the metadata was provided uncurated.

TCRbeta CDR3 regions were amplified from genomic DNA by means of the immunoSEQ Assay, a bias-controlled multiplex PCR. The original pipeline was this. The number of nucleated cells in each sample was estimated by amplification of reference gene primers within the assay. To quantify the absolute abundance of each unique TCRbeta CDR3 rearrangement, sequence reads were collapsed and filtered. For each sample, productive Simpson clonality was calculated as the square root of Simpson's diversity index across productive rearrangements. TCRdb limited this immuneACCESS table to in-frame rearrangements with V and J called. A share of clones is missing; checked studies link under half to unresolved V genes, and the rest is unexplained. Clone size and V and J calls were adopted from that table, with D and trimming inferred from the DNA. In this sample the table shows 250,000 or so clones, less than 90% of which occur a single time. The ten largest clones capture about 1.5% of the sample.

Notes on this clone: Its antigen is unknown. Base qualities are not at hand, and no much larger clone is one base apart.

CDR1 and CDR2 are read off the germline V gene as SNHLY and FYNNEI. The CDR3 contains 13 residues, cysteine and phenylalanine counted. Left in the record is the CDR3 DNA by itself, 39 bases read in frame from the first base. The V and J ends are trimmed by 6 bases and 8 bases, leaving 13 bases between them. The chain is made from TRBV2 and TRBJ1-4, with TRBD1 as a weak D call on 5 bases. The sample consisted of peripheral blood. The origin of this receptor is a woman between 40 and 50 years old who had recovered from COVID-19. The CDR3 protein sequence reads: CASRGGTWEKLFF. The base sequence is TGTGCCAGCAGGGGGGGGACGTGGGAAAAACTGTTTTTT.